This T cell receptor beta chain was sequenced in a study of somatic mutations in cytotoxic T cells in rheumatoid arthritis. Study-level information: Patients gave 30 ml EDTA peripheral blood immediately after diagnosis, prior to starting treatment. Including V beta1+ cells that were sequenced for TCRB, some T-cell populations stained with V beta antibodies were flow-sorted at nearly 100% purity.

As regards this clone: Its antigen remains unidentified.

CD4+ and CD8+ cells were isolated by positive magnetic bead selection, with purity checked by flow cytometry. Produced via immunoSEQ multiplex PCR; TCRdb's table is partial and in-frame only. The sample comprises about 20,000 clones, about three quarters of which are singletons, and 28% rests with the top ten. Whole-study findings and limits: Comparison of CD8+ T-cell clonality between rheumatoid arthritis patients and age-matched healthy controls yielded no significant difference.

Trimming pared 0 bases from V and 0 bases from J, leaving 4 bases between. The CDR3 extends over 14 amino acids. Germline CDR1 and CDR2: SGHKS and YYEKEE (reference sequence). The material sequenced was CD8+ T cells sorted from blood. The TCR sequence derives from an adult with rheumatoid arthritis. V and J are TRBV5-5 and TRBJ2-4, with D hard to call. CDR3 protein: CASSLGLAKNIQYF. CDR3 coding DNA: TGTGCCAGCAGCTTGGGATTAGCCAAAAACATTCAGTACTTC.